Listed below are T cell receptor beta chains from one sample, sequenced in a study of T cell responses to AZD1222 COVID-19 vaccine. Some clones are missing from TCRdb's copy, which holds only in-frame ones; the method was immunoSEQ multiplex PCR. The profile shows around 150,000 clones, about 87% of them singletons. The sample here was peripheral blood, taken on day 0 of AZD1222 vaccination. The receptor source for this set is an adult in good health. Both conserved end residues are part of each CDR3. A D gene is named only where the DNA matches it firmly. A clone size is listed for some rows: how often the clone was seen (once, few, many), or a class if it is expanded.

. | TRBJ1-1 | TRBV28 | . | TGTGCCAGCAAGGTAGGAGGTAAGGACACTGAAGCTTTCTTT | CASKVGGKDTEAFF
. | TRBJ2-1 | TRBV7-2 | TRBD2 | TGTGCCAGCACCTTGTATCTGGGGGCTAGCGGGTTCAATGAGCAGTTCTTC | CASTLYLGASGFNEQFF
. | TRBJ1-1 | TRBV29-1 | TRBD1 | TGCAGCGTTGACGCGGGACAGCCTGTGAACACTGAAGCTTTCTTT | CSVDAGQPVNTEAFF
. | TRBJ2-7 | TRBV9 | . | TGTGCCAGCAGCGTAGGGGGCCTTAGCTACGAGCAGTACTTC | CASSVGGLSYEQYF
once | TRBJ1-5 | TRBV6-5 | TRBD1 | TGTGCCAGCATTGGGACAGGCCATCAGCCCCAGCATTTT | CASIGTGHQPQHF
. | TRBJ1-5 | TRBV28 | . | TGTGCCAGCAGTTCGCAGGACTGGGTTGGTCAGCCCCAGCATTTT | CASSSQDWVGQPQHF
. | TRBJ2-1 | TRBV5-1 | TRBD2 | TGCGCCAGCAGCTTGGTGGTAGCGGGATCGGGTGAGCAGTTCTTC | CASSLVVAGSGEQFF
. | TRBJ1-1 | TRBV6-5 | TRBD1 | TGTGCCAGCGGTCCCGACAGGGGTCCTGAAGCTTTCTTT | CASGPDRGPEAFF
. | TRBJ1-4 | TRBV28 | . | TGTGCCAGCAGTTTTAGGCTGACAGCAACTAATGAAAAACTGTTTTTT | CASSFRLTATNEKLFF
. | TRBJ1-3 | TRBV4-2 | . | TGTGCCAGCAGGAAGGAAATCTCTGGAAACACCATATATTTT | CASRKEISGNTIYF
. | TRBJ2-7 | TRBV11-1 | . | TGTGCCAGCAGCTCCGTGAGCGTGGGTCTCGAGCAGTACTTC | CASSSVSVGLEQYF
. | TRBJ1-2 | TRBV5-6 | . | TGTGCCAGCAGCTTGATACAGACTGTAAGAAATGGCTACACCTTC | CASSLIQTVRNGYTF
. | TRBJ2-3 | TRBV3-1/TRBV3-2 | TRBD2 | TGTGCCAGCAGCCAAACGCCTTGGACTAGCCTCACAGATACGCAGTATTTT | CASSQTPWTSLTDTQYF
. | TRBJ1-6 | TRBV27 | TRBD1 | TGTGCCAGCAGCCCGTTCCCGGGACAGGGAAATTCACCCCTCCACTTT | CASSPFPGQGNSPLHF
. | TRBJ1-1 | TRBV18 | TRBD1 | TGTGCCAGCTCACCCTCCGGGACAGAGAACACTGAAGCTTTCTTT | CASSPSGTENTEAFF
. | TRBJ1-5 | TRBV3-1/TRBV3-2 | . | TGTGCCAGCAGCCCTCCAGGCAATCAGCCCCAGCATTTT | CASSPPGNQPQHF
. | TRBJ1-3 | TRBV18 | . | TGTGCCAGCTCACCAGTGGGGTACTCTGGAAACACCATATATTTT | CASSPVGYSGNTIYF
. | TRBJ1-4 | TRBV28 | . | TGTGCCAGCAGTGGGGAAAAACTGTTTTTT | CASSGEKLFF
. | TRBJ2-1 | TRBV21-1 | . | TGTGCCAGCAGCAAAACTAGCGGGAGAAACAATGAGCAGTTCTTC | CASSKTSGRNNEQFF
. | TRBJ1-6 | TRBV18 | TRBD1 | TGTGCCAGCTCAAAAAACGCAGATACAGGGGCCAATAATTCACCCCTCCACTTT | CASSKNADTGANNSPLHF
. | TRBJ2-2 | TRBV7-6 | . | TGTGCCAGCAGCTTAGCGTTGTCCCCGAACACCGGGGAGCTGTTTTTT | CASSLALSPNTGELFF
. | TRBJ1-1 | TRBV27 | . | TGTGCCAGCAGTTTATCGATAGCGGCCACTGAAGCTTTCTTT | CASSLSIAATEAFF
. | TRBJ1-6 | TRBV7-4 | . | TGTGCCAGCAGCCGCCGCCCCGGGGGGCCGACCAATAATTCACCCCTCCACTTT | CASSRRPGGPTNNSPLHF
. | TRBJ2-3 | TRBV28 | TRBD2 | TGTGCCAGCACCATAGCGGGAGACCGCACAGATACGCAGTATTTT | CASTIAGDRTDTQYF
. | TRBJ2-2 | TRBV5-1 | . | TGCGCCAGCAGCTTAACGACTTCTTCCGGGGAGCTGTTTTTT | CASSLTTSSGELFF
. | TRBJ1-1 | TRBV28 | TRBD1 | TGTGCCAGCAAATCAGGGGGTCCGTCCACTGAAGCTTTCTTT | CASKSGGPSTEAFF
. | TRBJ1-1 | TRBV7-3 | . | TGTGCCAGCAGCTTAAACGGGTGGACTGAAGCTTTCTTT | CASSLNGWTEAFF
. | TRBJ1-1 | TRBV6-5 | . | TGTGCCAGCAGCGCCCGACTTTACCTTAACACTGAAGCTTTCTTT | CASSARLYLNTEAFF
once | TRBJ2-3 | TRBV4-1 | . | TGCGCCAGCAGCCAAGGATTGGTAGATACGCAGTATTTT | CASSQGLVDTQYF
few | TRBJ1-2 | TRBV15 | . | TGTGCCACCAGCAGAGATGGACAGCCTTCCTATGGCTACACCTTC | CATSRDGQPSYGYTF
. | TRBJ2-1 | TRBV18 | TRBD2 | TGTGCCAGCTCACCGGGACTAGCGGGAGGCCTCATACAGTTCTTC | CASSPGLAGGLIQFF
. | TRBJ2-5 | TRBV13 | . | TGTGCCAGCAGCTTATGGGAAATCAGTCGCGAGACCCAGTACTTC | CASSLWEISRETQYF
. | TRBJ1-6 | TRBV27 | . | TGTGCCAGCAGTTTACAGCTACAGAATTCACCCCTCCACTTT | CASSLQLQNSPLHF
. | TRBJ1-2 | TRBV7-9 | TRBD1 | TGTGCCAGCAGCTTAAACCGGGACAGGTATTCGGCGGGGTATGGCTACACCTTC | CASSLNRDRYSAGYGYTF
. | TRBJ1-2 | TRBV7-9 | TRBD1 | TGTGCCAGCAGCCTAGGACAGGCGCCTAACTATGGCTACACCTTC | CASSLGQAPNYGYTF
. | TRBJ2-5 | TRBV7-8 | . | TGTGCCAGCAGCTTAGACCCTGTCCCCCAAGAGACCCAGTACTTC | CASSLDPVPQETQYF
once | TRBJ1-4 | TRBV10-3 | TRBD1 | TGTGCCATCAGGCAGGGACAGACGAACGAAAAACTGTTTTTT | CAIRQGQTNEKLFF
. | TRBJ1-1 | TRBV6-5 | . | TGTGCCAGCAGTTCTCTGGCCGCGGCGAACACTGAAGCTTTCTTT | CASSSLAAANTEAFF
. | TRBJ1-5 | TRBV16 | . | TGTGCCAGCAGCCAACGGGGTAGCAATCAGCCCCAGCATTTT | CASSQRGSNQPQHF
. | TRBJ2-1 | TRBV6-5 | . | TGTGCCACTCAGGTTCCTAGCGTGTTTGGTGAGCAGTTCTTC | CATQVPSVFGEQFF
. | TRBJ1-4 | TRBV30 | . | TGTGCCTGGGGAAATGAAAAACTGTTTTTT | CAWGNEKLFF
. | TRBJ1-1 | TRBV5-1 | . | TGCGCCAGCAGCTTTTATACTGAGGACACTGAAGCTTTCTTT | CASSFYTEDTEAFF
. | TRBJ1-6 | TRBV6-5 | . | TGTGCCAGCAGTTCCGGGGTGGAGAATTCACCCCTCCACTTT | CASSSGVENSPLHF
. | TRBJ1-3 | TRBV25-1 | . | TGTGCCAGCAGTGAATTCGCTCCCTCTAGCTCTGGAAACACCATATATTTT | CASSEFAPSSSGNTIYF
. | TRBJ1-5 | TRBV2 | . | TGTGCCAGCAGTGTCGGACGGTCCAATCAGCCCCAGCATTTT | CASSVGRSNQPQHF
few | TRBJ2-5 | TRBV7-6 | . | TGTGCCAGCAGCTTAGAGGAGTGGTCGGGGAAGAAAGAGACCCAGTACTTC | CASSLEEWSGKKETQYF
. | TRBJ1-3 | TRBV10-3 | TRBD1 | TGTGCCATCAGTACCAACCCTGACAGGGCTGGAAACACCATATATTTT | CAISTNPDRAGNTIYF
. | TRBJ1-5 | TRBV6-1 | TRBD1 | TGTGCCAGCAGTGAAGGACAGGGTGGCCAGCCCCAGCATTTT | CASSEGQGGQPQHF
. | TRBJ1-2 | TRBV2 | TRBD1 | TGTGCCAGTCTCTCCGGGACAGGTCGTCGGGGCTACACCTTC | CASLSGTGRRGYTF
. | TRBJ1-2 | TRBV5-5 | TRBD1 | TGTGCCAGCAGCCTAGGGACAGGTTCCTATGGCTACACCTTC | CASSLGTGSYGYTF
few | TRBJ1-1 | TRBV7-8 | . | TGTGCCAGCAGCTTGTCATCCTGGCAGAAGAACACTGAAGCTTTCTTT | CASSLSSWQKNTEAFF
. | TRBJ2-1 | TRBV27 | . | TGTGCCAGCAGTCCGCCCCCCCGCGACCTCCCCAAGGGGCAGTTCTTC | CASSPPPRDLPKGQFF
. | TRBJ1-1 | TRBV18 | . | TGTGCCAGCGCCAGGGTGAACACTGAAGCTTTCTTT | CASARVNTEAFF